Presented here are 23 T cell receptor beta chains from one specimen sequenced in a study of blood T cell repertoires in COVID-19. Data came from immunoSEQ multiplex PCR; TCRdb stores just in-frame clones and leaves some out. The sample comprises about 150,000 clones, around 79% of which are singletons, and roughly 1.8% rests with the top ten. Sequencing was performed on peripheral blood. Receptors were obtained from a man older than 75 with acute or convalescent COVID-19.

The gene calls are TRBV9 and TRBJ1-6; 8 bases line up with TRBD1. Germline-derived CDR1 and CDR2 are SGDLS and YYNGEE. CDR3 length equals 16 residues. The trim removed 0 bases at V and 7 bases at J, leaving 6 bases unmatched. The CDR3 protein is CASSVDQGAWNSPLHF. The CDR3 coding sequence is TGTGCCAGCAGCGTAGACCAGGGGGCTTGGAATTCACCCCTCCACTTT. The full variable domain, its missing parts supplied by reference TRBV9 and TRBJ1-6, is DSGVTQTPKHLITATGQRVTLRCSPRSGDLSVYWYQQSLDQGLQFLIQYYNGEERAKGNILERFSAQQFPDLHSELNLSSLELGDSALYFCASSVDQGAWNSPLHFGNGTRLTVT.

The chain joins TRBV4-2 to TRBJ2-1; TRBD1 aligns across 8 bases. CDR1 is LGHNA, CDR2 YNFKEQ, per germline. The CDR3 runs 15 residues. V dropped 0 bases and J dropped 6; count of bases not matched to a gene: 4. Written as DNA, the CDR3 is TGTGCCAGCAGCCAAGAGATGACAGGGGTCAATGAGCAGTTCTTC. This sequence encodes CASSQEMTGVNEQFF.

The rearrangement links TRBV12-3 or TRBV12-4 to TRBJ2-3, with a weak D call TRBD2 (6 bases). Trimming removed 5 bases at V and 6 bases at J, with 12 bases between. The CDR3 runs to 13 residues. Here the CDR3 DNA reads TGTGCCAGCAGTGCGGGACGACTTGATACGCAGTATTTT. Protein product: CASSAGRLDTQYF.

The V gene is TRBV5-1, the J gene TRBJ1-1; 8 bases agree with TRBD1. This CDR3 contains 12 residues. J was trimmed by 8 bases and V by 5 bases; bases with no gene match: 5. Germline V gene sequence: CDR1 SGHRS, CDR2 YFSETQ. The CDR3 DNA reads as TGCGCCAGCAGGACCGGACAGGGAGAAGCTTTCTTT. This codes for CASRTGQGEAFF.

The chain recombines TRBV12-3 or TRBV12-4 with TRBJ2-3, with D hard to call. The CDR3 consists of 13 residues. Trimming took off 6 bases at V and 5 bases at J, with 12 bases between the two ends. In nucleotides, the CDR3 is TGTGCCAGCAGGCCCCAGGCTGGAGATACGCAGTATTTT. Its translation: CASRPQAGDTQYF.

This clone has a handful of counts. This chain joins TRBV5-1 and TRBJ1-2; D is perhaps TRBD1 (6 bases). Germline V lookup: CDR1 SGHRS, CDR2 YFSETQ. The CDR3 covers 15 residues. Trimming removed 1 base from V and 8 bases from J, with 18 bases in between. CDR3 amino acids: CASSLSAGGGRGYTF. Written as DNA, the CDR3 is TGCGCCAGCAGCTTGTCTGCGGGAGGGGGGCGAGGCTACACCTTC.

The chain is built from TRBV29-1 and TRBJ2-7; possibly TRBD1 for D (6 bases). V dropped 3 bases and J dropped 9 bases, with 9 bases sitting between them. CDR1 is SQVTM, CDR2 ANQGSEA, per germline. The length of the CDR3 is 10 residues. CDR3 sequence: CSVDQGTQYF. The CDR3 coding sequence is TGCAGCGTTGACCAGGGGACGCAGTACTTC.

The chain couples TRBV7-6 to TRBJ2-1; 8 bases agree with TRBD2. The CDR3 length is 15 residues. The V gene end was trimmed by 5 bases and the J gene end by 9 bases; junction bases not matched to a gene: 12. The germline CDR1 and CDR2 sequences are SGHVS and FNYEAQ. This CDR3 reads CASSPEVGGGVEQFF. The CDR3 coding sequence is TGTGCCAGCAGCCCAGAGGTCGGGGGGGGCGTTGAGCAGTTCTTC.

The chain joins TRBV5-6 to TRBJ2-3, with 11 positions matching TRBD1. This CDR3 is built from 16 residues. The trim removed 5 bases at V and 4 bases at J, leaving 9 bases unmatched. Germline assignment: CDR1 SGHDT and CDR2 YYEEEE. The CDR3 protein is CASRHRGQGASDTQYF. The CDR3 nucleotides read TGTGCCAGCAGGCACAGAGGACAGGGGGCATCAGATACGCAGTATTTT.

This clone was counted between two and nine times. This specimen includes other DNA sequences encoding the same CDR3. The CDR3 DNA reads TGTGCCAGCAGCTTGACAGGCCCAACTAATGAAAAACTGTTTTTT. Translating gives CASSLTGPTNEKLFF. The rearrangement links TRBV7-2 to TRBJ1-4, with D possibly being TRBD1 (6 bases). CDR3 size: 15 residues. Germline V gene sequence: CDR1 SGHTA, CDR2 FQGNSA. V lost 3 bases to trimming and J lost 0 bases, with 8 bases between them. The full variable domain, completed using reference TRBV7-2 and TRBJ1-4, is GAGVSQSPSNKVTEKGKDVELRCDPISGHTALYWYRQSLGQGLEFLIYFQGNSAPDKSGLPSDRFSAERTGGSVSTLTIQRTQQEDSAVYLCASSLTGPTNEKLFFGSGTQLSVL.

The chain recombines TRBV2 with TRBJ1-1; 7 bases are a match to TRBD1. V was clipped by 1 base and J by 11 bases; unmatched bases: 7. The CDR3 runs to 13 residues. In germline, CDR1 is SNHLY, CDR2 FYNNEI. Here the CDR3 DNA reads TGTGCCAGCAGTGAAGGCAGGGGGTCCTCCGCTTTCTTT. Protein: CASSEGRGSSAFF.

The chain carries TRBV29-1 and TRBJ2-2, with 7 bases that match TRBD1. The V segment lost 5 bases and the J segment 7 bases; nucleotides outside the gene matches: 1. Germline assignment: CDR1 SQVTM and CDR2 ANQGSEA. This CDR3 has 11 residues. The CDR3 coding sequence is TGCAGCGTTCGGGACAGCGGGGAGCTGTTTTTT. As protein: CSVRDSGELFF.

V is TRBV5-4 and J is TRBJ1-1; no clear D gene. The CDR3 has 15 amino acids. Trimming took 1 base from V and 1 from J, leaving 11 bases between them. From germline, CDR1 is SGHNT and CDR2 YYREEE (reference sequence). CDR3 protein: CASSLRRRGNTEAFF. Here the CDR3 DNA reads TGTGCCAGCAGCTTGAGGAGACGGGGGAACACTGAAGCTTTCTTT.

V and J are TRBV5-1 and TRBJ2-1, with 7 positions matching TRBD2. CDR1 is SGHRS and CDR2 is YFSETQ in the germline V gene. After removal of 3 bases from V and 5 bases from J, the junction contained 5 bases not matched to a gene. The CDR3 length is 14 residues. CDR3 region: CASSYLAENNEQFF. The CDR3 bases are TGCGCCAGCAGCTACCTAGCGGAGAACAATGAGCAGTTCTTC. Using reference TRBV5-1 and TRBJ2-1 for the parts outside the CDR3, the full variable domain is KAGVTQTPRYLIKTRGQQVTLSCSPISGHRSVSWYQQTPGQGLQFLFEYFSETQRNKGNFPGRFSGRQFSNSRSEMNVSTLELGDSALYLCASSYLAENNEQFFGPGTRLTVL.

This clone has a handful of counts. CDR3 DNA sequence: TGTGCCAGCAGCCCGGGGGGGACCGCTTCAACCTACGAGCAGTACTTC. It yields the protein CASSPGGTASTYEQYF. This rearrangement joins TRBV11-3 to TRBJ2-7; 8 nucleotides line up with TRBD2. The CDR3 is 16 residues long. J gave up 2 bases and V 5 bases, and 11 bases lay outside the gene matches. CDR1 and CDR2 (germline): SGHNT, YENEEA. Using reference TRBV11-3 and TRBJ2-7 for the parts outside the CDR3, the full variable domain is EAGVVQSPRYKIIEKKQPVAFWCNPISGHNTLYWYLQNLGQGPELLIRYENEEAVDDSQLPKDRFSAERLKGVDSTLKIQPAELGDSAVYLCASSPGGTASTYEQYFGPGTRLTVT.

This clone was seen more than once but under ten times. The chain combines TRBV29-1 with TRBJ1-1; the D gene is possibly TRBD1 (5 bases). Trimming cost V 7 bases and J 0 bases, with 12 bases left between them. The V gene's germline CDR1 is SQVTM and CDR2 ANQGSEA. The CDR3 length is 13 residues. Here the CDR3 reads CSAAGTMNTEAFF. DNA for the CDR3: TGCAGCGCGGCCGGGACTATGAACACTGAAGCTTTCTTT.

J is TRBJ2-7 and V is TRBV2, with 8 bases identical to TRBD1. Germline V gene sequence: CDR1 SNHLY, CDR2 FYNNEI. The CDR3 has 13 amino acids. CDR3 DNA sequence: TGTGCCAGCAGCGAAGCGCCAGGGGGCAAGCAGTACGTC. Its translation is CASSEAPGGKQYV.

This clone was seen many times. The chain joins TRBV19 to TRBJ2-4; the match to TRBD1 covers 9 bases. Looked up from germline, CDR1 is LNHDA and CDR2 is SQIVND (reference sequence). CDR3 length equals 16 residues. V was clipped by 1 base and J by 5 bases; unmatched bases: 6. The CDR3 sequence: CASSIGGQGGQNIQYF. Here the CDR3 DNA reads TGTGCCAGTAGTATAGGGGGACAGGGAGGCCAAAACATTCAGTACTTC.

This chain links TRBV3-1 (or the pseudogene TRBV3-2) with TRBJ1-2; D perhaps matches TRBD1 (6 bases). V was trimmed by 2 bases and J by 2 bases, leaving 9 bases between them. Looked up from germline, CDR1 is LGHDT and CDR2 is YNNKEL (reference sequence). The CDR3 spans 14 residues. The CDR3 DNA is TGTGCCAGCAGCCAACGGGACACCAACTATGGCTACACCTTC. Encoded protein: CASSQRDTNYGYTF.

V and J are TRBV7-2 and TRBJ1-1; the D gene is possibly TRBD1 (5 bases). V lost 2 bases and J 4 bases, leaving 8 bases between the germline ends. Per the germline V gene, CDR1 is SGHTA and CDR2 is FQGNSA. The CDR3 has 13 residues. The CDR3 sequence: CASSLSDSTEAFF. In nucleotides, the CDR3 is TGTGCCAGCAGCTTATCCGACAGCACTGAAGCTTTCTTT.

This clone has at least ten counts. This chain uses TRBV5-1 with TRBJ2-5; 7 positions match TRBD2. CDR3 length: 15 amino acids. V was pared by 3 bases and J by 1 base, with 6 bases of the junction left unmatched. The germline V gene encodes CDR1 SGHRS and CDR2 YFSETQ. The CDR3 spells CASSSNPGGQETQYF. DNA for the CDR3: TGCGCCAGCAGCTCCAACCCGGGGGGCCAAGAGACCCAGTACTTC.

The chain joins TRBV14 to TRBJ2-3; no clear D gene. There are 14 residues in the CDR3. Trimming took off 1 base at V and 3 bases at J, with 8 bases between the two ends. The germline V gene has CDR1 SGHDN and CDR2 FVKESK. In DNA form, the CDR3 reads TGTGCCAGCAGCCAAGTTTCCTTTACAGATACGCAGTATTTT. It is translated as CASSQVSFTDTQYF.

The V and J genes are TRBV18 and TRBJ1-4; maybe TRBD1 (6 bases). The CDR3 length is 17 residues. The ends were cut back, 3 bases at V and 0 bases at J, with 14 bases in the middle. Germline V CDR1 and CDR2: KGHSH, LQKENI. In DNA form, the CDR3 reads TGTGCCAGCTCACCCCTGAGGGGGGGAGCAACTAATGAAAAACTGTTTTTT. Translating gives CASSPLRGGATNEKLFF.